The table lists the clone carrying this T cell receptor beta chain with a count of one. Its antigen is still unknown. Measured with immunoSEQ multiplex PCR; TCRdb has only the in-frame clones, and not every one. The repertoire holds around 2,000,000 clones, around 96% seen once, with 1.2% in the top ten. CD45RO-negative cells were positively selected for CCR7, leaving out terminally differentiated effector memory CD45RA+ cells. The data originate from a study of shared clonotypes between healthy human individuals. Across the study: In total, the donors were two women and a few men aged 18 to 49. General study findings and limits: Clonotypes shared by all four donors outscored non-shared clonotypes in generation probability.

This CDR3 region has 13 residues. The V segment lost 2 bases and the J segment 8 bases; nucleotides outside the gene matches: 0. CDR1 is LNHDA and CDR2 is SQIVND in the germline V gene (reference sequence). The sequence was obtained from a man between 18 and 35 years old in good health. The sequencing input was naive CD8+ T cells sorted from blood. The rearrangement links TRBV19 to TRBJ1-6; 7 nucleotides align to TRBD1. The chain's CDR3 is CASSITGDSPLHF. The CDR3, as DNA: TGTGCCAGTAGTATAACAGGGGATTCACCCCTCCACTTT. The entire variable domain, with the rest obtained from reference TRBV19 and TRBJ1-6, is as follows: DGGITQSPKYLFRKEGQNVTLSCEQNLNHDAMYWYRQDPGQGLRLIYYSQIVNDFQKGDIAEGYSVSREKKESFPLTVTSAQKNPTAFYLCASSITGDSPLHFGNGTRLTVT.